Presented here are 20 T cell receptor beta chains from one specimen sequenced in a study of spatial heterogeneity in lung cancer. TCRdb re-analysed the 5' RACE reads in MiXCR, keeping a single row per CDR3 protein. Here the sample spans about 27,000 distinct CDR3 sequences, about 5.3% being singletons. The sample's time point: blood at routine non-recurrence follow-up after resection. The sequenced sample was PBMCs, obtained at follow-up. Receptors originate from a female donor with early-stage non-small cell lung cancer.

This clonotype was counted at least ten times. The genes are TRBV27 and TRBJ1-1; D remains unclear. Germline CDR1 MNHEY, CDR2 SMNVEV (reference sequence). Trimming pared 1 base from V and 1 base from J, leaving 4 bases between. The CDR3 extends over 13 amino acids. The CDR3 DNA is TGTGCCAGCAGTTTATGGGGGAACACTGAAGCTTTCTTT. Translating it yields CASSLWGNTEAFF.

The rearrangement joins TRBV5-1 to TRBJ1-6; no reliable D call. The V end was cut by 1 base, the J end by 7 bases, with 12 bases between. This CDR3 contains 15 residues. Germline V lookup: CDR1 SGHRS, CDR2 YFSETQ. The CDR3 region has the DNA TGCGCCAGCAGCTTGAGGGCAGGATCAAATTCACCCCTCCACTTT. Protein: CASSLRAGSNSPLHF.

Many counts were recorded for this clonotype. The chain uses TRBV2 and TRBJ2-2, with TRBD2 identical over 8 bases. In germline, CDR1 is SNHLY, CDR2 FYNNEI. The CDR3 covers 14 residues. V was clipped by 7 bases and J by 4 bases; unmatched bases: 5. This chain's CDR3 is CASKSGRVTGELFF. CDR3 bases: TGTGCCAGCAAAAGCGGGAGAGTCACCGGGGAGCTGTTTTTT.

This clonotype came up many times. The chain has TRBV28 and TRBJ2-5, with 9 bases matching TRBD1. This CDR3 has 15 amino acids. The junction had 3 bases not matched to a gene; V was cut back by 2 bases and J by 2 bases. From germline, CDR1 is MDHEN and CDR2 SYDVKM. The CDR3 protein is CASSLTDRGQETQYF. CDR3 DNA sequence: TGTGCCAGCAGTTTAACGGACAGGGGACAAGAGACCCAGTACTTC.

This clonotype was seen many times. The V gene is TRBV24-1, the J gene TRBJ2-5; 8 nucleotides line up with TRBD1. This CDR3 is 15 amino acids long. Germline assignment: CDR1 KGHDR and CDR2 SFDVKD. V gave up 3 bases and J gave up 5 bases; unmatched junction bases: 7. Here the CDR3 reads CATSDPGRGRETQYF. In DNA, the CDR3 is TGTGCCACCAGTGATCCGGGCAGGGGGCGTGAGACCCAGTACTTC.

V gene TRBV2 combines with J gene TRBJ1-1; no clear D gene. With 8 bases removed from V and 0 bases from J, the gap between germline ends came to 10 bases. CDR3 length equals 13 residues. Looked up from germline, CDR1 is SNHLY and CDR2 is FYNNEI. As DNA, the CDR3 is TGTGCCAGCGTCTCCGGATTGAACACTGAAGCTTTCTTT. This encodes CASVSGLNTEAFF.

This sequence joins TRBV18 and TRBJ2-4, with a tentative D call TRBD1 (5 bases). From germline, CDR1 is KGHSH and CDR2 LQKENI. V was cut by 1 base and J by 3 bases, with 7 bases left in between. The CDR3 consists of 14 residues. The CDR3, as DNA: TGTGCCAGCTCACCACGCGACAGCAAAAACATTCAGTACTTC. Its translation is CASSPRDSKNIQYF.

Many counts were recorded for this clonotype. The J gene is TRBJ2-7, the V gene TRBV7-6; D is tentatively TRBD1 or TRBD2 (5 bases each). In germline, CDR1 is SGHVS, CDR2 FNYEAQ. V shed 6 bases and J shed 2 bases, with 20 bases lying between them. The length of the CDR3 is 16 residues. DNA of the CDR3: TGTGCCAGCAGTCATTCCAGGGTTGGGGGAACCTACGAGCAGTACTTC. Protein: CASSHSRVGGTYEQYF.

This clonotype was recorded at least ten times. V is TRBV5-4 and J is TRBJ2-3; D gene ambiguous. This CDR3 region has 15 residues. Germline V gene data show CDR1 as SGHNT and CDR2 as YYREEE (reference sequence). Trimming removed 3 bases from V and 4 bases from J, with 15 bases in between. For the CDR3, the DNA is TGTGCCAGCAGCTCCCTTTCGGGCACGGCAGATACGCAGTATTTT. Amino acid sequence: CASSSLSGTADTQYF.

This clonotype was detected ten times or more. The CDR3 reads CASSLLGSHEQYF. The DNA of the CDR3 is TGTGCCAGCAGCCTTCTGGGGTCCCACGAGCAGTACTTC. The rearrangement joins TRBV12-3 or TRBV12-4 to TRBJ2-7; D is ambiguous. Between the trimmed V and J ends, which lost 6 bases and 5 bases, there was a span of 14 bases. CDR3 length equals 13 residues.

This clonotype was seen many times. CDR3 DNA: TGCAGTGCTGGGTCTGGCGGGAGTGGAGAACAGTTCTTC. This codes for CSAGSGGSGEQFF. The V gene is TRBV20-1, the J gene TRBJ2-1, with 7 bases matching TRBD2. The germline CDR1 and CDR2 sequences are DFQATT and SNEGSKA (reference sequence). The CDR3 runs 13 residues. J gave up 13 bases and V 5 bases, and 14 bases lay outside the gene matches.

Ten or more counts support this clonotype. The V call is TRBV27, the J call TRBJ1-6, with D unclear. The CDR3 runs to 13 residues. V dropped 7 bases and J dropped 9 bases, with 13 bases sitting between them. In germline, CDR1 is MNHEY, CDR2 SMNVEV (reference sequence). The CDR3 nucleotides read TGTGCCAGCAAGGCGGGTACGGGTTCACCCCTCCACTTT. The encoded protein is CASKAGTGSPLHF.

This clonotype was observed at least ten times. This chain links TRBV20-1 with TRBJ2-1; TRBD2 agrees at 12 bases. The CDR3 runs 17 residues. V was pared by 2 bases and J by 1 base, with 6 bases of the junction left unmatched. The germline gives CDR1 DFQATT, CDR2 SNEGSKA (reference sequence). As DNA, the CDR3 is TGCAGTGCTAGACCTAGCGGGAGGGCCTCATCCTACAATGAGCAGTTCTTC. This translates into CSARPSGRASSYNEQFF.

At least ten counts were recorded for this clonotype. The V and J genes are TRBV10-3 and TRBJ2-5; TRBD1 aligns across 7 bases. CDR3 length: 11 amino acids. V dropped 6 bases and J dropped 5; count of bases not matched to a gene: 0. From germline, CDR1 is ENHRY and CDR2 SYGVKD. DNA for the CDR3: TGTGCCATCAGGACAGGGGAGACCCAGTACTTC. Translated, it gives CAIRTGETQYF.

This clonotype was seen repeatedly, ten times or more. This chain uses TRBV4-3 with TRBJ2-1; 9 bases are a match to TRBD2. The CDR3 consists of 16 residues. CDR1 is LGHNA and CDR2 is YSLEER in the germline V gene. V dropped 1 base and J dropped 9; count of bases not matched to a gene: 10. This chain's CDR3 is CASSQGMAGGPSEQFF. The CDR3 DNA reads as TGCGCCAGCAGCCAAGGGATGGCGGGGGGGCCGAGTGAGCAGTTCTTC.

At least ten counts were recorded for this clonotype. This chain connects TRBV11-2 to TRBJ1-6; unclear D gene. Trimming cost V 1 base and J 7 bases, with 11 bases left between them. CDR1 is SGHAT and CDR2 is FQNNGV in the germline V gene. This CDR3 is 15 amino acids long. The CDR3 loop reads CASSLGVAQNSPLHF. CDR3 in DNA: TGTGCCAGCAGCTTAGGGGTGGCGCAAAATTCACCCCTCCACTTT.

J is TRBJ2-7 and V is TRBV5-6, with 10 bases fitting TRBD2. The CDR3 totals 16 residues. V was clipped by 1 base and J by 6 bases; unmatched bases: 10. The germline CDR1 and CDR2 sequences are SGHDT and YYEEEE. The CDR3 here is CASSLLASGRVGEQYF. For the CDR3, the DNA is TGTGCCAGCAGCTTGTTGGCTAGCGGGAGAGTTGGCGAGCAGTACTTC.

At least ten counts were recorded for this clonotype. The CDR3 spells CSAIPPGGVGDTQYF. In DNA form, the CDR3 reads TGCAGTGCTATCCCACCCGGGGGGGTAGGGGATACGCAGTATTTT. The genes are TRBV20-1 and TRBJ2-3; TRBD2 aligns across 8 bases. This CDR3 has 15 residues. Trimming cost V 4 bases and J 6 bases; bases outside gene matches: 12. Germline values: CDR1 DFQATT, CDR2 SNEGSKA (reference sequence).

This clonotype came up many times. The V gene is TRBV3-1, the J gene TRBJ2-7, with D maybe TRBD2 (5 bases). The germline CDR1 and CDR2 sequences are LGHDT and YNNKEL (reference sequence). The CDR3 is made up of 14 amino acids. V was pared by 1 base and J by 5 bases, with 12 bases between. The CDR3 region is CASSQGLAGNEQYF. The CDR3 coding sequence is TGTGCCAGCAGCCAAGGGCTAGCAGGTAACGAGCAGTACTTC.

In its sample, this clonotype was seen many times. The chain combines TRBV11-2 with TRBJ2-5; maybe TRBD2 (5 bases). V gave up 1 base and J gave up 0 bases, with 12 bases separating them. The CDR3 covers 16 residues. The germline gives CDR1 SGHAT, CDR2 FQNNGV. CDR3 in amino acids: CASSLGLAAYQETQYF. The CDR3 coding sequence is TGTGCCAGCAGCTTAGGGCTAGCCGCGTACCAAGAGACCCAGTACTTC.